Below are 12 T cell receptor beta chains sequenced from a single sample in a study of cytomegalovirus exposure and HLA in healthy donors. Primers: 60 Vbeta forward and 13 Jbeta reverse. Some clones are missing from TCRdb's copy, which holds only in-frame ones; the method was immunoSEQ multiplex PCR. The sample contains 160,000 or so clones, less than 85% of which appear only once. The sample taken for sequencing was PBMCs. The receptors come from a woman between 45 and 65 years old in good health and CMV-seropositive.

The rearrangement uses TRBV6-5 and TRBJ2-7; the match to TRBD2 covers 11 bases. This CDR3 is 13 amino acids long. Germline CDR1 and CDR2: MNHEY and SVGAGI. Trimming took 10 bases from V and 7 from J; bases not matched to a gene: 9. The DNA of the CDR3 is TGTGCCATCGCTAGCGGGGGGATCTGGGAGCAGTACTTC. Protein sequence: CAIASGGIWEQYF.

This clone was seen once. The CDR3 protein is CSVVQDGYTF. In nucleotides, the CDR3 is TGCAGCGTTGTACAAGATGGCTACACCTTC. The chain is built from TRBV29-1 and TRBJ1-2; no definite D call. This CDR3 has 10 residues. CDR1 SQVTM and CDR2 ANQGSEA come from the germline V gene. V was trimmed by 4 bases and J by 6 bases, leaving 6 bases between them. The whole variable domain, filled in from reference TRBV29-1 and TRBJ1-2, reads SAVISQKPSRDICQRGTSLTIQCQVDSQVTMMFWYRQQPGQSLTLIATANQGSEATYESGFVIDKFPISRPNLTFSTLTVSNMSPEDSSIYLCSVVQDGYTFGSGTRLTVV.

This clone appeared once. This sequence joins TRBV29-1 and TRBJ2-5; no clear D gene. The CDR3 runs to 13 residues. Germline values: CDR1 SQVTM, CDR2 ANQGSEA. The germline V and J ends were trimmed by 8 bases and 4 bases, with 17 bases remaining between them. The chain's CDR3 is CSLTRRNGETQYF. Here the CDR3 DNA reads TGCAGCCTCACCCGCAGGAACGGAGAGACCCAGTACTTC.

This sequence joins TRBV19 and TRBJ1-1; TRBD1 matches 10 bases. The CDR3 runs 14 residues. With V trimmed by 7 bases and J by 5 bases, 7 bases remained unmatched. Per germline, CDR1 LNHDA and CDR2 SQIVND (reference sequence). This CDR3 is CASKKGQGETEAFF. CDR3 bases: TGTGCCAGTAAGAAAGGACAGGGGGAAACTGAAGCTTTCTTT.

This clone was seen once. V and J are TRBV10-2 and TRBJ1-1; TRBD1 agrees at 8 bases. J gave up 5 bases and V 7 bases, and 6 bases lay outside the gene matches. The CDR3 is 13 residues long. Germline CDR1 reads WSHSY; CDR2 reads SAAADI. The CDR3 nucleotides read TGCGCCAGCATTGGGTACAGGGGGACTGAAGCTTTCTTT. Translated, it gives CASIGYRGTEAFF.

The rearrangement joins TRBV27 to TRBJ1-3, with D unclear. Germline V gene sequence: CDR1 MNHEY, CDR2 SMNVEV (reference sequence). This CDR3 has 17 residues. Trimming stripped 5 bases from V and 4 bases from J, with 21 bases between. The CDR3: CASSPLAIGIRGNTIYF. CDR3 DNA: TGTGCCAGCAGTCCATTGGCCATCGGGATAAGAGGAAACACCATATATTTT.

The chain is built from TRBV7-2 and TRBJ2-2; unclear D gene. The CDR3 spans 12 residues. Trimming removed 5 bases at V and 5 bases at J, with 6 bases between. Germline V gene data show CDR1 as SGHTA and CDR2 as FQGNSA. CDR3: CASSRQTGELFF. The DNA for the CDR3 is TGTGCCAGCAGCCGTCAGACCGGGGAGCTGTTTTTT. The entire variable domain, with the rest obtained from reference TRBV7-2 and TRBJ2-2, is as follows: GAGVSQSPSNKVTEKGKDVELRCDPISGHTALYWYRQSLGQGLEFLIYFQGNSAPDKSGLPSDRFSAERTGGSVSTLTIQRTQQEDSAVYLCASSRQTGELFFGEGSRLTVL.

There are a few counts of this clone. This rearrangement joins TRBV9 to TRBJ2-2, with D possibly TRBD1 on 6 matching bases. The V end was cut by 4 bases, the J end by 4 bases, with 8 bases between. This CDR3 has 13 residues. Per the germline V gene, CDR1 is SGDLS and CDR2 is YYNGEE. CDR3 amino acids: CASSQGSTGELFF. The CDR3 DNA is TGTGCCAGCAGCCAGGGGAGCACCGGGGAGCTGTTTTTT. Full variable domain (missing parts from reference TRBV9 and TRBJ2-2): DSGVTQTPKHLITATGQRVTLRCSPRSGDLSVYWYQQSLDQGLQFLIQYYNGEERAKGNILERFSAQQFPDLHSELNLSSLELGDSALYFCASSQGSTGELFFGEGSRLTVL.

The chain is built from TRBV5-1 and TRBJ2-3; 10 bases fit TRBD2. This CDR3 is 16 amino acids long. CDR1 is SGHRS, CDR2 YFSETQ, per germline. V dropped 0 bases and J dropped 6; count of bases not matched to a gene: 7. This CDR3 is CASSLALAGRHDTQYF. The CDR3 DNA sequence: TGCGCCAGCAGCTTGGCACTAGCGGGGCGGCACGATACGCAGTATTTT.

CDR3 amino acids: CASRGPSGGPGETQYF. The CDR3, as DNA: TGCGCCAGCAGGGGGCCTAGCGGGGGGCCGGGGGAGACCCAGTACTTC. The rearrangement uses TRBV10-2 and TRBJ2-5; 11 nucleotides align to TRBD2. Looked up from germline, CDR1 is WSHSY and CDR2 is SAAADI. V lost 6 bases and J lost 5; bases outside the gene matches: 11. CDR3 length equals 16 residues.

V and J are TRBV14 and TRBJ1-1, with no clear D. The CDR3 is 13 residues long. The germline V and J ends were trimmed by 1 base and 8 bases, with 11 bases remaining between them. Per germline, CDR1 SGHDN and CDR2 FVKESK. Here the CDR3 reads CASSQVPGREAFF. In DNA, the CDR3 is TGTGCCAGCAGCCAAGTTCCGGGGAGGGAAGCTTTCTTT.

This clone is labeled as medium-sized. CDR3 DNA: TGTGCCAGCAGCAAAGTCGCTCCAGGGGTGGATGAAAAACTGTTTTTT. Translation gives CASSKVAPGVDEKLFF. V is TRBV21-1 and J is TRBJ1-4; the table gives TRBD1 as D, unverified against the DNA. TRBV21-1 is termed a pseudogene. The CDR3 contains 16 residues.